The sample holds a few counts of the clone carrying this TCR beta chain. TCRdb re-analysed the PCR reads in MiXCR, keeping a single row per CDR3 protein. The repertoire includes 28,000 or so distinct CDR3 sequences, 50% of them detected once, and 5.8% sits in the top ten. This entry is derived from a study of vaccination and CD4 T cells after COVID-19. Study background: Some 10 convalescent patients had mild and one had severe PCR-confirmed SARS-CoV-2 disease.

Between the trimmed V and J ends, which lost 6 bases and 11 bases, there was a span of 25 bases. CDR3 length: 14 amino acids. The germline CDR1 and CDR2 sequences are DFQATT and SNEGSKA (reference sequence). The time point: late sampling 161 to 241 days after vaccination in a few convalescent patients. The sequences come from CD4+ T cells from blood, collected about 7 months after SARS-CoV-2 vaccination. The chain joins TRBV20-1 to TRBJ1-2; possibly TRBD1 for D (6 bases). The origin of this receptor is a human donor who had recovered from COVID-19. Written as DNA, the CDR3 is TGCAGTGCCCCGCGAGGGACACTCAACTCCATGTACACCTTC. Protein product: CSAPRGTLNSMYTF.